Shown below are 31 T cell receptor beta chains from a single sample sequenced in a study of blood T cell repertoires in COVID-19. TCRdb's table, derived via immunoSEQ multiplex PCR, lists solely in-frame clones and lacks some. The sample has about 280,000 clones; around 88% are singletons. The sequenced sample was PBMCs or T cells enriched from blood (not recorded which). These receptors all stem from a woman between 35 and 50 years old who had recovered from COVID-19.

The chain uses TRBV19 and TRBJ1-1; tentative D call: TRBD1 (6 bases). The CDR3 loop spans 14 amino acids. CDR1 LNHDA and CDR2 SQIVND come from the germline V gene (reference sequence). V was shortened by 3 bases and J by 4 bases, with 12 bases between the two germline ends. CDR3 in DNA: TGTGCCAGTAGTATGGGCATAGGGGGCACTGAAGCTTTCTTT. This encodes CASSMGIGGTEAFF. Variable domain in full (rest from reference TRBV19 and TRBJ1-1): DGGITQSPKYLFRKEGQNVTLSCEQNLNHDAMYWYRQDPGQGLRLIYYSQIVNDFQKGDIAEGYSVSREKKESFPLTVTSAQKNPTAFYLCASSMGIGGTEAFFGQGTRLTVV.

CDR3 bases: TGTGCCAGCAGTTACCAAATCCCAAGGACAGGGCACCCGCAGTACTTC. This gives the protein CASSYQIPRTGHPQYF. The V call is TRBV6-5, the J call TRBJ2-7; TRBD1 matches 8 bases. Per the germline V gene, CDR1 is MNHEY and CDR2 is SVGAGI. The CDR3 runs 16 residues. Losses at the gene ends were 2 bases for V and 9 bases for J; bases not matched to a gene: 15.

The V call is TRBV5-1, the J call TRBJ2-1; D remains ambiguous. Germline-derived CDR1 and CDR2 are SGHRS and YFSETQ. The CDR3 consists of 11 residues. Trimming took 2 bases from V and 8 from J, leaving 5 bases between them. For the CDR3, the DNA is TGCGCCAGCAGCTTACTGTATGAGCAGTTCTTC. This codes for CASSLLYEQFF.

The CDR3 nucleotides read TGTGCCAGCAGTTTCCGGACAACGAACACCGGGGAGCTGTTTTTT. Its translation: CASSFRTTNTGELFF. This chain connects TRBV28 to TRBJ2-2; possibly TRBD1 for D (5 bases). Germline loops: CDR1 MDHEN, CDR2 SYDVKM. This CDR3 comprises 15 residues. Deletions cut 3 bases from V and 0 bases from J, with 8 bases between.

The chain combines TRBV28 with TRBJ2-7, with 10 bases identical to TRBD1. The CDR3 covers 16 residues. CDR1 and CDR2 from the germline V gene are MDHEN and SYDVKM. V lost 5 bases, J lost 3 bases, and 10 bases stayed unmatched. The CDR3 DNA is TGTGCCAGCAGTACGTCCCGGGACAGGGGCATCTACGAGCAGTACTTC. It specifies CASSTSRDRGIYEQYF.

The J gene is TRBJ2-2, the V gene TRBV5-4, with TRBD1 matching 8 bases. J gave up 5 bases and V 0 bases, and 6 bases lay outside the gene matches. Germline V lookup: CDR1 SGHNT, CDR2 YYREEE (reference sequence). The CDR3 loop spans 16 amino acids. In DNA, the CDR3 is TGTGCCAGCAGCTTGGGACAGGGGAGCTTTACCGGGGAGCTGTTTTTT. Translated: CASSLGQGSFTGELFF.

V is TRBV7-9 and J is TRBJ2-2; perhaps TRBD2 as D (5 bases). Per germline, CDR1 SEHNR and CDR2 FQNEAQ (reference sequence). CDR3 size: 13 residues. V was pared by 5 bases and J by 5 bases, with 9 bases between. The CDR3 sequence: CASSISVTGELFF. CDR3 sequence (DNA): TGTGCCAGCAGCATTAGCGTGACCGGGGAGCTGTTTTTT.

V gene TRBV6-2 or TRBV6-3 combines with J gene TRBJ1-2; tentatively, D is TRBD1 (6 bases). CDR1 and CDR2 from the germline V gene are MNHEY and SVGEGT. The CDR3 has 12 residues. The germline V and J ends were trimmed by 2 bases and 8 bases, with 9 bases remaining between them. The CDR3 loop reads CASSYQGLGYTF. The CDR3 nucleotides are TGTGCCAGCAGTTACCAGGGGCTCGGCTACACCTTC.

The CDR3 DNA reads TGTGCCAGCAGCCAGGACCGGGCGGCAGGGGAGACCCAGTACTTC. This gives the protein CASSQDRAAGETQYF. This rearrangement joins TRBV5-4 to TRBJ2-5; weak D call: TRBD1 (5 bases). The CDR3 sequence is 15 residues long. Per the germline V gene, CDR1 is SGHNT and CDR2 is YYREEE (reference sequence). The ends were cut back, 4 bases at V and 5 bases at J, with 18 bases in the middle.

The rearrangement links TRBV6-5 to TRBJ2-2; 8 bases are a match to TRBD1. Germline trimming cut 3 bases from V and 2 bases from J; bases unmatched to any gene: 5. The CDR3 covers 16 residues. Germline CDR1 MNHEY, CDR2 SVGAGI. CDR3 DNA: TGTGCCAGCAGTTATCCCGGACAGGGAAACACCGGGGAGCTGTTTTTT. This encodes CASSYPGQGNTGELFF.

The V and J genes are TRBV28 and TRBJ1-5; TRBD1 aligns across 8 bases. The CDR3 contains 17 residues. Germline CDR1 reads MDHEN; CDR2 reads SYDVKM. The trim removed 6 bases at V and 3 bases at J, leaving 13 bases unmatched. Written as DNA, the CDR3 is TGTGCCAGCAGATTGGAATGGACAGGGTATGCCAATCAGCCCCAGCATTTT. Amino acid sequence: CASRLEWTGYANQPQHF.

This clone was seen only once. Relative to the germline gene, one junction end is altered; a read error may explain this. This rearrangement joins TRBV6-2 or TRBV6-3 to TRBJ2-4; 9 bases align to TRBD1. CDR1 MNHEY and CDR2 SVGEGT come from the germline V gene. The CDR3 totals 13 residues. The CDR3 bases are TGTGCCAGCAGTAGGGACAGGGCCGGATCCCCCGGCTTC. Its translation: CASSRDRAGSPGF.

This sequence joins TRBV10-2 and TRBJ1-5, with D maybe TRBD1 (6 bases). Trimming removed 6 bases at V and 7 bases at J, with 16 bases between. Germline CDR1 and CDR2: WSHSY and SAAADI. This CDR3 contains 14 residues. The CDR3 DNA follows: TGCGCCAGCAGAGATCGACAGGTAGGACAGCCCCAGCATTTT. Translation: CASRDRQVGQPQHF.

The V gene is TRBV30, the J gene TRBJ1-6; the D is unclear. The ends were cut back, 3 bases at V and 1 base at J, with 13 bases in the middle. The length of the CDR3 is 16 residues. CDR1 is GTSNPN, CDR2 SVGIG, per germline (reference sequence). The CDR3 region is CAWSPPFNSYNSPLHF. DNA of the CDR3: TGTGCCTGGAGCCCCCCCTTTAATTCCTATAATTCACCCCTCCACTTT.

The rearrangement links TRBV9 to TRBJ2-3, with 8 bases that match TRBD2. V shed 0 bases and J 6 bases; nucleotides not matched to a gene: 9. This CDR3 has 16 residues. CDR1 and CDR2 (germline): SGDLS, YYNGEE. The CDR3 bases are TGTGCCAGCAGCGTAGGGCCAGCGGGAGTCGCGGATACGCAGTATTTT. It is translated as CASSVGPAGVADTQYF.

The J gene is TRBJ2-3, the V gene TRBV7-3; D unresolved. Looked up from germline, CDR1 is SGHTA and CDR2 is FQGTGA. Trimming left V 0 bases short and J 5 bases short, with 12 bases between. The CDR3 is 15 amino acids. The CDR3 DNA reads as TGTGCCAGCAGCTTAACCTCTCTGACGGGAGATACGCAGTATTTT. Translating it yields CASSLTSLTGDTQYF. Full variable domain (missing parts from reference TRBV7-3 and TRBJ2-3): GAGVSQTPSNKVTEKGKYVELRCDPISGHTALYWYRQSLGQGPEFLIYFQGTGAADDSGLPNDRFFAVRPEGSVSTLKIQRTERGDSAVYLCASSLTSLTGDTQYFGPGTRLTVL.

The chain joins TRBV28 to TRBJ1-5, with 8 bases that match TRBD1. CDR1 and CDR2 from the germline V gene are MDHEN and SYDVKM. The CDR3 is made up of 14 amino acids. Trimming cost V 5 bases and J 5 bases; bases outside gene matches: 5. The CDR3 sequence: CASSPGGVDQPQHF. CDR3 DNA sequence: TGTGCCAGCAGTCCAGGGGGCGTTGATCAGCCCCAGCATTTT. The full variable domain, in which reference TRBV28 and TRBJ1-5 provide the parts outside the CDR3, is DVKVTQSSRYLVKRTGEKVFLECVQDMDHENMFWYRQDPGLGLRLIYFSYDVKMKEKGDIPEGYSVSREKKERFSLILESASTNQTSMYLCASSPGGVDQPQHFGDGTRLSIL.

The J gene is TRBJ1-6, the V gene TRBV3-1 (or the pseudogene TRBV3-2), with 7 nucleotides matching TRBD1. With V trimmed by 6 bases and J by 8 bases, 7 bases remained unmatched. The CDR3 extends over 14 amino acids. Per germline, CDR1 LGHDT and CDR2 YNNKEL (reference sequence). This chain's CDR3 is CASRLGQVYSPLHF. For the CDR3, the DNA is TGTGCCAGCAGGCTTGGACAGGTTTATTCACCCCTCCACTTT.

The rearrangement links TRBV27 to TRBJ1-2, with 7 bases matching TRBD1. Per germline, CDR1 MNHEY and CDR2 SMNVEV (reference sequence). Trimming removed 6 bases from V and 7 bases from J; junction bases left unmatched: 14. The CDR3 spans 15 residues. The DNA for the CDR3 is TGTGCCAGCAGCCGTGGCTACAGGGGAGTCTCTGGCTACACCTTC. Amino acid sequence: CASSRGYRGVSGYTF.

This rearrangement joins TRBV10-3 to TRBJ2-1, with a possible D match to TRBD2 (5 bases). The CDR3 length is 16 residues. Looked up from germline, CDR1 is ENHRY and CDR2 is SYGVKD. Trimming removed 6 bases from V and 0 bases from J, with 15 bases in between. CDR3 residues: CAIRKTGSGSYNEQFF. For the CDR3, the DNA is TGTGCCATCAGGAAGACTGGCAGCGGCTCCTACAATGAGCAGTTCTTC.

This clone was recorded once. The chain links TRBV18 to TRBJ1-1; D gene unclear. Germline CDR1 KGHSH, CDR2 LQKENI. V was shortened by 1 base and J by 0 bases, with 6 bases between the two germline ends. This CDR3 has 14 residues. The chain's CDR3 is CASSPQLLNTEAFF. DNA of the CDR3: TGTGCCAGCTCACCACAACTACTGAACACTGAAGCTTTCTTT.

The CDR3 DNA follows: TGTGCCAGTAGTCCAAGGCCGAACAGGGAAGTGATTAAAGCTTTCTTT. Amino acids: CASSPRPNREVIKAFF. The chain couples TRBV19 to TRBJ1-1, with a weak D call TRBD1 (6 bases). CDR1 is LNHDA and CDR2 is SQIVND in the germline V gene (reference sequence). The germline V and J ends were trimmed by 5 bases and 9 bases, with 25 bases remaining between them. The CDR3 spans 16 residues.

There are a few counts of this clone. The chain employs TRBV29-1 and TRBJ1-1, with 7 positions matching TRBD1. The CDR3 length is 14 residues. The germline V gene has CDR1 SQVTM and CDR2 ANQGSEA. J gave up 1 base and V 7 bases, and 9 bases lay outside the gene matches. The CDR3 DNA reads TGCAGCGGCACCCACAGGGGCCGGAACACTGAAGCTTTCTTT. This sequence encodes CSGTHRGRNTEAFF.

This chain connects TRBV6-5 to TRBJ1-1; D ambiguous. Trimming took 0 bases from V and 5 from J, leaving 10 bases between them. The V gene's germline CDR1 is MNHEY and CDR2 SVGAGI. This CDR3 is built from 14 residues. The CDR3 DNA reads as TGTGCCAGCAGTTACTCGAGGATTGGTACTGAAGCTTTCTTT. Its protein product is CASSYSRIGTEAFF.

The chain carries TRBV11-2 and TRBJ2-1; TRBD1 aligns across 10 bases. V shed 1 base and J 5 bases; nucleotides not matched to a gene: 5. In germline, CDR1 is SGHAT, CDR2 FQNNGV. The CDR3 loop spans 16 amino acids. CDR3 in amino acids: CASSLVGTGANNEQFF. CDR3 nucleotide sequence: TGTGCCAGCAGCTTAGTTGGGACAGGGGCCAACAATGAGCAGTTCTTC.

This chain uses TRBV7-2 with TRBJ1-1; the D is unclear. The germline V gene has CDR1 SGHTA and CDR2 FQGNSA. The CDR3 has 15 residues. V was shortened by 1 base and J by 0 bases, with 9 bases between the two germline ends. CDR3 sequence: CASSLDGRMNTEAFF. The CDR3 bases are TGTGCCAGCAGCTTAGACGGCAGGATGAACACTGAAGCTTTCTTT.

The chain has TRBV5-1 and TRBJ1-6, with 7 bases that match TRBD1. CDR3 size: 15 residues. The ends lost 2 bases at V and 10 bases at J; junction bases unmatched: 9. The germline gives CDR1 SGHRS, CDR2 YFSETQ. In DNA, the CDR3 is TGCGCCAGCAGCTTAAAAGAGACAGGGAGCTCACCCCTCCACTTT. Protein: CASSLKETGSSPLHF.

The chain is built from TRBV7-2 and TRBJ1-4, with D possibly being TRBD1 (5 bases). The V end lost 1 base, the J end lost 6 bases, and 9 bases lay between the germline ends. From germline, CDR1 is SGHTA and CDR2 FQGNSA. The CDR3 sequence is 14 residues long. The chain's CDR3 is CASSLGWGDEKLFF. The CDR3 region has the DNA TGTGCCAGCAGCTTAGGTTGGGGGGATGAAAAACTGTTTTTT.

This chain joins TRBV18 and TRBJ1-1, with D perhaps TRBD1 (6 bases). Germline loops: CDR1 KGHSH, CDR2 LQKENI. There are 16 residues in the CDR3. Trimming pared 2 bases from V and 1 base from J, leaving 14 bases between. The CDR3 is CASSPGRGGPNTEAFF. The CDR3 DNA sequence: TGTGCCAGCTCACCAGGTCGGGGGGGCCCGAACACTGAAGCTTTCTTT.

The chain recombines TRBV30 with TRBJ1-1, with D uncertain. V shed 3 bases and J shed 7 bases, with 12 bases lying between them. Germline CDR1 and CDR2: GTSNPN and SVGIG (reference sequence). The CDR3 consists of 12 residues. CDR3 sequence: CAWRPRSGEAFF. The DNA of the CDR3 is TGTGCCTGGAGACCCCGGTCGGGTGAAGCTTTCTTT. Filled out from reference TRBV30 and TRBJ1-1, the complete variable domain reads SQTIHQWPATLVQPVGSPLSLECTVEGTSNPNLYWYRQAAGRGLQLLFYSVGIGQISSEVPQNLSASRPQDRQFILSSKKLLLSDSGFYLCAWRPRSGEAFFGQGTRLTVV.

There are a few counts of this clone. The rearrangement uses TRBV2 and TRBJ1-2, with D perhaps matching TRBD1 (6 bases). The CDR3 is 13 amino acids. With 6 bases removed from V and 8 bases from J, the gap between germline ends came to 16 bases. Germline-derived CDR1 and CDR2 are SNHLY and FYNNEI. The CDR3 DNA reads TGTGCCAGCAGGGATACCGGGACACGAGGCTACACCTTC. This encodes CASRDTGTRGYTF. The full variable domain, its missing parts supplied by reference TRBV2 and TRBJ1-2, is EPEVTQTPSHQVTQMGQEVILRCVPISNHLYFYWYRQILGQKVEFLVSFYNNEISEKSEIFDDQFSVERPDGSNFTLKIRSTKLEDSAMYFCASRDTGTRGYTFGSGTRLTVV.